This entry concerns a single TCR beta chain. The CDR3 runs to 13 residues. From germline, CDR1 is SNHLY and CDR2 FYNNEI. V was trimmed by 3 bases and J by 5 bases, leaving 10 bases between them. Assay: immunoSEQ multiplex PCR; the TCRdb copy retains only in-frame clones and omits some. The table has approximately 100,000 clones, approximately 88% seen once. The data belong to a study of blood T cell repertoires in COVID-19. Study summary: From the United States, Italy and Spain came samples of acute and convalescent COVID-19. Nucleic acid was either cDNA or gDNA, and it came from T cells, B-cell-depleted T cells, or PBMCs.

The TCR sequence derives from a human donor in a cohort sampled during active COVID-19. Sequencing was done on a sample of peripheral blood. The rearrangement joins TRBV2 to TRBJ1-1, with no clear D. The CDR3: CASSDGGRTEAFF. CDR3 sequence (DNA): TGTGCCAGCAGTGACGGAGGGCGGACTGAAGCTTTCTTT.